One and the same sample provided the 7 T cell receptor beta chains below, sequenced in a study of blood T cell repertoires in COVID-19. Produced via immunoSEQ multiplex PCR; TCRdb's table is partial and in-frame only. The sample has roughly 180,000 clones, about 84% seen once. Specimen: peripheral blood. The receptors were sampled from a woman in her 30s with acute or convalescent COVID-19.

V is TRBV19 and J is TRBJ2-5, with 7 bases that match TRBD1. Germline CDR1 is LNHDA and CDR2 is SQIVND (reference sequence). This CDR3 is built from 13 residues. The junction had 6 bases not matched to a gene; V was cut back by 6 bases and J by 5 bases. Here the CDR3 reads CASRRARGETQYF. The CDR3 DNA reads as TGTGCCAGTAGACGGGCCAGGGGGGAGACCCAGTACTTC.

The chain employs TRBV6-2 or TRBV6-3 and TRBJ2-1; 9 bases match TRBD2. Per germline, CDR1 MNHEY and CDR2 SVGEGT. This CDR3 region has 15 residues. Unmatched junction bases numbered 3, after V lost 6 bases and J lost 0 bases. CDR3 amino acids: CASSASGVSYNEQFF. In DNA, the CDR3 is TGTGCCAGCAGCGCTAGCGGGGTCTCCTACAATGAGCAGTTCTTC.

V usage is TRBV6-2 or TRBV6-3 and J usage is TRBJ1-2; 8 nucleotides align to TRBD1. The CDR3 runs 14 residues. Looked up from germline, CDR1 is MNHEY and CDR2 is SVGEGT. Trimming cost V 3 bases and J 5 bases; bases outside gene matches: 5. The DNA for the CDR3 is TGTGCCAGCAGTTATTCGGACAGGGTGTATGGCTACACCTTC. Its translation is CASSYSDRVYGYTF.

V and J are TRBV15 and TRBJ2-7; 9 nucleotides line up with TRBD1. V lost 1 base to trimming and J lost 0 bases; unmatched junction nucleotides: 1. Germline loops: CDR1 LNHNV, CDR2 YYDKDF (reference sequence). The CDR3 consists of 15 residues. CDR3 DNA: TGTGCCACCAGCAGAGGGGGACAGGGCTCCTACGAGCAGTACTTC. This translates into CATSRGGQGSYEQYF. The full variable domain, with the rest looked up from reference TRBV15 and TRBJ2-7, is DAMVIQNPRYQVTQFGKPVTLSCSQTLNHNVMYWYQQKSSQAPKLLFHYYDKDFNNEADTPDNFQSRRPNTSFCFLDIRSPGLGDTAMYLCATSRGGQGSYEQYFGPGTRLTVT.

In DNA, the CDR3 is TGTGCCAGCAGTTACGGAGGGAACACTGAAGCTTTCTTT. As protein: CASSYGGNTEAFF. The chain combines TRBV6-5 with TRBJ1-1; unclear D gene. The CDR3 has 13 amino acids. CDR1 MNHEY and CDR2 SVGAGI come from the germline V gene. The V and J ends lost 2 bases and 1 base respectively, with 5 bases between them.

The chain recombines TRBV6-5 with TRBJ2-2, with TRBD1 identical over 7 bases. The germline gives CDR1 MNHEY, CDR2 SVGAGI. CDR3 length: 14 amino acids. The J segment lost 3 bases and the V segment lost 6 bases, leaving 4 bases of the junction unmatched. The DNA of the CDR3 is TGTGCCAGCAGCCGCGACAGGGACACCGGGGAGCTGTTTTTT. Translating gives CASSRDRDTGELFF.

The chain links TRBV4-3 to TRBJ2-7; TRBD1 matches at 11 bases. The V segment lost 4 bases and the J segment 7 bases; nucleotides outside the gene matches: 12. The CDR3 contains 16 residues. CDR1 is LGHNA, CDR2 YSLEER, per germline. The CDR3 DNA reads TGCGCCAGCAGCCGTTCGTTGGGACAGGGGGTCCGGGAGCAGTACTTC. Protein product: CASSRSLGQGVREQYF.